This T cell receptor (beta chain) came from a study of radiotherapy plus CTLA-4 blockade in lung cancer. Generated by immunoSEQ multiplex PCR, the TCRdb table keeps only in-frame clones and is missing some. This sample carries 65,000 to 100,000 clones, roughly four fifths of them seen once, and the ten largest clones take 0.75% to 0.95%. Trimming took off 4 bases at V and 6 bases at J, with 9 bases between the two ends. Germline V gene lookup returns CDR1 LGHNA and CDR2 YNFKEQ. This CDR3 spans 12 amino acids. The V gene is TRBV4-2, the J gene TRBJ1-1; D not certain. The material was peripheral blood, obtained from a patient treated with radiotherapy plus ipilimumab. The source is a human donor with non-small cell lung cancer who had stable disease on radiotherapy plus ipilimumab. The CDR3 sequence is CASSPTRAEAFF. DNA of the CDR3: TGTGCCAGCAGCCCCACACGTGCTGAAGCTTTCTTT.